This passage covers 24 T cell receptor beta chains from one sample sequenced in a study of cytomegalovirus exposure and HLA in healthy donors. The PCR used 60 Vbeta and 13 Jbeta primers. Clones were sequenced by immunoSEQ multiplex PCR, and TCRdb holds only the in-frame ones, with some missing. In the table there are some 190,000 clones, around 80% of which are singletons. Sequenced sample: PBMCs. Every receptor here comes from a girl aged 10 to 17 in good health and CMV-seropositive.

This clone has more than one count but fewer than ten. The chain joins TRBV6-1 to TRBJ2-3, with D possibly TRBD2 on 5 matching bases. V was trimmed by 3 bases and J by 10 bases, leaving 23 bases between them. The CDR3 runs 16 residues. In germline, CDR1 is MNHNS, CDR2 SASEGT. CDR3: CASSEDPLLRVASQYF. The CDR3 nucleotides read TGTGCCAGCAGTGAGGACCCCCTGTTGAGGGTCGCCTCGCAGTATTTT.

The chain links TRBV7-6 to TRBJ2-7; D not resolved. The CDR3 has 14 amino acids. The V gene's germline CDR1 is SGHVS and CDR2 FNYEAQ. V was cut by 1 base and J by 5 bases, with 12 bases left in between. CDR3 in amino acids: CASSLVTLSNEQYF. The CDR3 bases are TGTGCCAGCAGCTTAGTAACCCTATCCAACGAGCAGTACTTC.

This sequence joins TRBV19 and TRBJ2-3, with 8 bases that match TRBD2. CDR1 LNHDA and CDR2 SQIVND come from the germline V gene (reference sequence). V dropped 3 bases and J dropped 4; count of bases not matched to a gene: 6. This CDR3 comprises 15 residues. The CDR3 DNA reads as TGTGCCAGTAGTATTTCGGGAGGGCCTTCAGATACGCAGTATTTT. Translating gives CASSISGGPSDTQYF. The full variable domain, completed using reference TRBV19 and TRBJ2-3, is DGGITQSPKYLFRKEGQNVTLSCEQNLNHDAMYWYRQDPGQGLRLIYYSQIVNDFQKGDIAEGYSVSREKKESFPLTVTSAQKNPTAFYLCASSISGGPSDTQYFGPGTRLTVL.

J is TRBJ2-7 and V is TRBV14; a possible D gene is TRBD2 (6 bases). The germline gives CDR1 SGHDN, CDR2 FVKESK. This CDR3 is built from 15 residues. Trimming pared 5 bases from V and 3 bases from J, leaving 17 bases between. The CDR3 loop reads CASSALGGKGYEQYF. In DNA, the CDR3 is TGTGCCAGCAGCGCCCTCGGGGGAAAGGGCTACGAGCAGTACTTC.

The rearrangement joins TRBV18 to TRBJ2-7; TRBD2 matches 14 bases. In germline, CDR1 is KGHSH, CDR2 LQKENI. The V gene end was trimmed by 3 bases and the J gene end by 3 bases; junction bases not matched to a gene: 7. CDR3 length: 17 residues. CDR3: CASSPAGTSGSFYEQYF. In DNA form, the CDR3 reads TGTGCCAGCTCACCTGCAGGGACTAGCGGGAGCTTCTACGAGCAGTACTTC.

The chain is built from TRBV5-1 and TRBJ1-4; TRBD1 agrees at 9 bases. This CDR3 has 14 amino acids. Looked up from germline, CDR1 is SGHRS and CDR2 is YFSETQ. Trimming took 2 bases from V and 5 from J; bases not matched to a gene: 1. This CDR3 reads CASSLQGANEKLFF. DNA for the CDR3: TGCGCCAGCAGCTTACAGGGGGCAAATGAAAAACTGTTTTTT. Full variable domain (rest looked up from reference TRBV5-1 and TRBJ1-4): KAGVTQTPRYLIKTRGQQVTLSCSPISGHRSVSWYQQTPGQGLQFLFEYFSETQRNKGNFPGRFSGRQFSNSRSEMNVSTLELGDSALYLCASSLQGANEKLFFGSGTQLSVL.

The chain is built from TRBV25-1 and TRBJ1-5, with TRBD1 as a possible D gene (6 bases). The V gene's germline CDR1 is MGHDK and CDR2 SYGVNS. Trimming took 4 bases from V and 1 from J, leaving 11 bases between them. There are 15 residues in the CDR3. The CDR3 loop is CASSGGRGSNQPQHF. CDR3 nucleotide sequence: TGTGCCAGCAGTGGGGGGAGGGGGAGCAATCAGCCCCAGCATTTT.

This chain uses TRBV15 with TRBJ2-3; D is undetermined. V lost 7 bases to trimming and J lost 7 bases, with 21 bases between them. Looked up from germline, CDR1 is LNHNV and CDR2 is YYDKDF (reference sequence). The CDR3 spans 15 residues. CDR3 nucleotides: TGTGCCACCAAAAAGCCCCGCGGCCCTCCAAATACGCAGTATTTT. This encodes CATKKPRGPPNTQYF. Full variable domain (missing parts from reference TRBV15 and TRBJ2-3): DAMVIQNPRYQVTQFGKPVTLSCSQTLNHNVMYWYQQKSSQAPKLLFHYYDKDFNNEADTPDNFQSRRPNTSFCFLDIRSPGLGDTAMYLCATKKPRGPPNTQYFGPGTRLTVL.

This CDR3 is CATSSRVFDHNEQFF. Here the CDR3 DNA reads TGTGCCACCAGCAGTCGAGTATTCGATCACAATGAGCAGTTCTTC. The chain combines TRBV15 with TRBJ2-1; D ambiguous. Trimming shortened V by 3 bases and J by 5 bases, and 14 bases separated the two germline ends. The CDR3 is 15 amino acids. The germline V gene encodes CDR1 LNHNV and CDR2 YYDKDF (reference sequence). The variable domain in full, with the rest retrieved from reference TRBV15 and TRBJ2-1, is DAMVIQNPRYQVTQFGKPVTLSCSQTLNHNVMYWYQQKSSQAPKLLFHYYDKDFNNEADTPDNFQSRRPNTSFCFLDIRSPGLGDTAMYLCATSSRVFDHNEQFFGPGTRLTVL.

The chain uses TRBV27 and TRBJ2-1, with 7 positions matching TRBD1. The junction had 18 bases not matched to a gene; V was cut back by 2 bases and J by 5 bases. CDR3 length: 19 residues. Germline V gene sequence: CDR1 MNHEY, CDR2 SMNVEV (reference sequence). The CDR3 is CASSLSWPTGARWNNEQFF. CDR3 DNA: TGTGCCAGCAGTTTAAGTTGGCCAACAGGGGCCAGATGGAACAATGAGCAGTTCTTC.

V usage is TRBV2 and J usage is TRBJ2-3, with TRBD2 identical over 7 bases. Trimming removed 6 bases from V and 2 bases from J; junction bases left unmatched: 5. The CDR3 is 14 residues long. Germline CDR1 SNHLY, CDR2 FYNNEI. The CDR3: CASRTSRNTDTQYF. The CDR3 nucleotides are TGTGCCAGCAGGACTAGCCGAAACACAGATACGCAGTATTTT.

This chain links TRBV6-6 with TRBJ2-7, with a weak D call TRBD2 (5 bases). The germline CDR1 and CDR2 sequences are MNHNY and SVGAGI (reference sequence). The CDR3 runs 13 residues. V was trimmed by 6 bases and J by 0 bases, leaving 9 bases between them. The chain's CDR3 is CASREGGSYEQYF. The CDR3 DNA follows: TGTGCCAGCAGAGAGGGCGGCTCCTACGAGCAGTACTTC.

J is TRBJ2-3 and V is TRBV7-2, with 7 bases identical to TRBD2. Germline lookup yields CDR1 SGHTA and CDR2 FQGNSA. The CDR3 is 13 residues long. Trimming took 3 bases from V and 6 from J; bases not matched to a gene: 3. CDR3 loop: CASSFVGGDTQYF. The CDR3 DNA is TGTGCCAGCAGCTTTGTGGGAGGGGATACGCAGTATTTT. Complete variable domain (other parts from reference TRBV7-2 and TRBJ2-3): GAGVSQSPSNKVTEKGKDVELRCDPISGHTALYWYRQSLGQGLEFLIYFQGNSAPDKSGLPSDRFSAERTGGSVSTLTIQRTQQEDSAVYLCASSFVGGDTQYFGPGTRLTVL.

The rearrangement links TRBV27 to TRBJ2-2; the D gene is possibly TRBD1 (7 bases). This CDR3 region has 15 residues. CDR1 is MNHEY and CDR2 is SMNVEV in the germline V gene (reference sequence). Deletions cut 1 base from V and 6 bases from J, with 12 bases between. Here the CDR3 DNA reads TGTGCCAGCAGTTTATTAACAGGGGAGGCCGGGGAGCTGTTTTTT. It encodes CASSLLTGEAGELFF.

The rearrangement links TRBV7-2 to TRBJ1-2; the match to TRBD1 covers 10 bases. Germline CDR1 reads SGHTA; CDR2 reads FQGNSA. This CDR3 is 15 amino acids long. The J segment lost 1 base and the V segment lost 5 bases, leaving 4 bases of the junction unmatched. This CDR3 reads CASSPTGGLNYGYTF. In DNA form, the CDR3 reads TGTGCCAGCAGCCCGACAGGGGGCCTTAACTATGGCTACACCTTC.

This rearrangement joins TRBV30 to TRBJ2-2; D is uncertain. The germline V and J ends were trimmed by 2 bases and 9 bases, with 10 bases remaining between them. The CDR3 loop spans 12 amino acids. CDR1 is GTSNPN and CDR2 is SVGIG in the germline V gene (reference sequence). The CDR3 reads CAWSIPLRELFF. The CDR3 DNA sequence: TGTGCCTGGAGTATCCCACTACGGGAGCTGTTTTTT.

The chain couples TRBV10-2 to TRBJ2-1, with 12 bases lining up with TRBD2. CDR1 is WSHSY, CDR2 SAAADI, per germline. The J segment lost 8 bases and the V segment lost 0 bases, leaving 8 bases of the junction unmatched. The CDR3 is 17 residues long. The CDR3 DNA is TGCGCCAGCAGTGAGTCCCGACTAGCGGGAGTGAGACATGAGCAGTTCTTC. Translated: CASSESRLAGVRHEQFF.

V and J are TRBV23-1 and TRBJ2-7, with no clear D. TRBV23-1 counts as an open reading frame of uncertain function. The CDR3 has 17 amino acids. Trimming took off 2 bases at V and 1 base at J, with 18 bases between the two ends. This chain's CDR3 is CASSQRGLRLPSYEQYF. CDR3 coding DNA: TGCGCCAGCAGTCAAAGAGGATTGCGGCTCCCATCCTACGAGCAGTACTTC.

This chain connects TRBV6-1 to TRBJ2-7; maybe TRBD2 (5 bases). The CDR3 is 15 amino acids. Germline V gene sequence: CDR1 MNHNS, CDR2 SASEGT. V gave up 3 bases and J gave up 0 bases, with 12 bases separating them. The CDR3 DNA sequence: TGTGCCAGCAGTGAGTGGAATAGCGTCTCCTACGAGCAGTACTTC. It codes for CASSEWNSVSYEQYF.

The rearrangement uses TRBV30 and TRBJ2-5, with 8 bases matching TRBD2. J gave up 4 bases and V 1 base, and 2 bases lay outside the gene matches. CDR3 length: 13 residues. Germline assignment: CDR1 GTSNPN and CDR2 SVGIG (reference sequence). The CDR3 spells CAWSAAGGETQYF. The CDR3 coding sequence is TGTGCCTGGAGTGCGGCGGGGGGAGAGACCCAGTACTTC.

Ten or more counts support this clone. The V and J genes are TRBV7-3 and TRBJ1-1, with TRBD1 as a possible D gene (5 bases). Germline loops: CDR1 SGHTA, CDR2 FQGTGA. V was trimmed by 3 bases and J by 3 bases, leaving 8 bases between them. The length of the CDR3 is 13 residues. The CDR3 coding sequence is TGTGCCAGCAGCTTGTGGGGGGACACTGAAGCTTTCTTT. This encodes CASSLWGDTEAFF.

The chain is built from TRBV7-9 and TRBJ2-2; D gene uncertain. The germline V gene has CDR1 SEHNR and CDR2 FQNEAQ (reference sequence). With 4 bases removed from V and 1 base from J, the gap between germline ends came to 10 bases. The CDR3 totals 15 residues. The CDR3 sequence: CASSSTTRNTGELFF. The CDR3 DNA follows: TGTGCCAGCAGCTCAACTACACGGAACACCGGGGAGCTGTTTTTT.

The chain recombines TRBV28 with TRBJ2-7; D perhaps matches TRBD2 (6 bases). The CDR3 has 18 amino acids. CDR1 and CDR2 from the germline V gene are MDHEN and SYDVKM. Trimming stripped 5 bases from V and 4 bases from J, with 27 bases between. CDR3 in amino acids: CASSPPVITGLRAYEQYF. In nucleotides, the CDR3 is TGTGCCAGCAGTCCCCCGGTGATTACGGGACTTCGCGCATACGAGCAGTACTTC.

In this sample, this clone turned up a few times. The V call is TRBV4-3, the J call TRBJ2-3; the D gene is possibly TRBD2 (5 bases). Trimming pared 0 bases from V and 4 bases from J, leaving 8 bases between. The length of the CDR3 is 14 residues. Looked up from germline, CDR1 is LGHNA and CDR2 is YSLEER. This CDR3 is CASSQDWGADTQYF. Written as DNA, the CDR3 is TGCGCCAGCAGCCAAGATTGGGGAGCAGATACGCAGTATTTT.